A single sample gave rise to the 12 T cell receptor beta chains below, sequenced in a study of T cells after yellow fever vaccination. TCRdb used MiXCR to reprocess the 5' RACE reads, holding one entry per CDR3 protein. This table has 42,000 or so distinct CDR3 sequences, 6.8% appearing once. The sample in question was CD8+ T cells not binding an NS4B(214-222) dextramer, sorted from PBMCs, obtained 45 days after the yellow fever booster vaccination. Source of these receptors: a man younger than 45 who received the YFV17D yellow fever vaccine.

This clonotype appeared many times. Here the CDR3 DNA reads TGTGCCAGCAGCTTAAAACTGAGGGGGTCCTACCACCATGAGCAGTTCTTC. It is translated as CASSLKLRGSYHHEQFF. The V gene is TRBV7-3, the J gene TRBJ2-1; D might be TRBD1 (6 bases). V was clipped by 1 base and J by 8 bases, with 21 bases between them. The CDR3 extends over 17 amino acids. CDR1 and CDR2 (germline): SGHTA, FQGTGA.

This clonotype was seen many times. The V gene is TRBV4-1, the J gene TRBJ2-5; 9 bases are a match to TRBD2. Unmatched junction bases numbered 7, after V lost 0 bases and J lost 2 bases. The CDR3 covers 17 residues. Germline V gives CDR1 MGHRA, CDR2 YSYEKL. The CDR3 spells CASSQDYRLAGQETQYF. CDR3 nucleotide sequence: TGCGCCAGCAGCCAAGATTATCGGCTAGCGGGGCAAGAGACCCAGTACTTC.

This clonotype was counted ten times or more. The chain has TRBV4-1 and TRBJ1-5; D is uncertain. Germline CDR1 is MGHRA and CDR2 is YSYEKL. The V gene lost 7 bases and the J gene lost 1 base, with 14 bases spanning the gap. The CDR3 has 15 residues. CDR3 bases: TGCGCCAGCACCCTAAGGACGGGAAGCAATCAGCCCCAGCATTTT. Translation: CASTLRTGSNQPQHF.

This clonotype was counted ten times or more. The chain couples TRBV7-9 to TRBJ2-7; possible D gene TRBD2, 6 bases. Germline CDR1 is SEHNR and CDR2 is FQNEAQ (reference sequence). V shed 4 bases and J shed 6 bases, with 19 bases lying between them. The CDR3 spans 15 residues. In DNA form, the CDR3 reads TGTGCCAGCAGCTCCCCGGGAGAAATTGGGGGCGAGCAGTACTTC. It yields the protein CASSSPGEIGGEQYF. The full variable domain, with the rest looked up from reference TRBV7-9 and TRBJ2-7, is DTGVSQNPRHKITKRGQNVTFRCDPISEHNRLYWYRQTLGQGPEFLTYFQNEAQLEKSRLLSDRFSAERPKGSFSTLEIQRTEQGDSAMYLCASSSPGEIGGEQYFGPGTRLTVT.

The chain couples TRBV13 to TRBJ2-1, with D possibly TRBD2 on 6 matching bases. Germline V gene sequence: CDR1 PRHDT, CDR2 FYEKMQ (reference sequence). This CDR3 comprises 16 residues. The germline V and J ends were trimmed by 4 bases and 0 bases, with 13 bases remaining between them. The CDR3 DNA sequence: TGTGCCAGCAGCTCCAGGCAAGCGGGCTCCTACAATGAGCAGTTCTTC. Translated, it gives CASSSRQAGSYNEQFF.

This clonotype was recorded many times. The CDR3 loop is CASSLSPGYEQYF. The DNA for the CDR3 is TGTGCCAGCAGTTTAAGTCCAGGCTACGAGCAGTACTTC. The chain uses TRBV28 and TRBJ2-7; D is ambiguous. CDR3 size: 13 residues. V lost 2 bases and J 3 bases, leaving 8 bases between the germline ends. Looked up from germline, CDR1 is MDHEN and CDR2 is SYDVKM.

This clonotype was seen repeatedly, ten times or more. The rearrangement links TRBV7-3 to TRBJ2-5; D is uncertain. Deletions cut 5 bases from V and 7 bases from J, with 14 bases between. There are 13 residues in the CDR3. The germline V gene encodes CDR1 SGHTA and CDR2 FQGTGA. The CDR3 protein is CASSGVAAGTQYF. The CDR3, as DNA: TGTGCCAGCAGCGGGGTCGCTGCAGGGACCCAGTACTTC.

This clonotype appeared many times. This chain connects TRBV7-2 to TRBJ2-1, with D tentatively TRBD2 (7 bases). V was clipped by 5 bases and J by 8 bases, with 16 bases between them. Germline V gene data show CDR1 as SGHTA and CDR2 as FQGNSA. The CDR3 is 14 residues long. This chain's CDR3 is CASSAEGGWDEQFF. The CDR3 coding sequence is TGTGCCAGCAGCGCCGAGGGGGGGTGGGATGAGCAGTTCTTC.

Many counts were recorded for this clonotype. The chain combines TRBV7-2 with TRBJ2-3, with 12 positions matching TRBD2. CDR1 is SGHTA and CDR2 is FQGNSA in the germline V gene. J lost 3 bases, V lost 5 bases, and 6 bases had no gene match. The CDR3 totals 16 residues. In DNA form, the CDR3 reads TGTGCCAGCAGCACATGGACTAGCGGGGTGACAGATACGCAGTATTTT. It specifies CASSTWTSGVTDTQYF.

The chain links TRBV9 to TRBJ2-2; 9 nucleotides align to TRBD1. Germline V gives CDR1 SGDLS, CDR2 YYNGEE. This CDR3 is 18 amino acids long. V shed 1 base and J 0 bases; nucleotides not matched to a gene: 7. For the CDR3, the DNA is TGTGCCAGCAGCGTACCACAGGGGGCGACTTCGAACACCGGGGAGCTGTTTTTT. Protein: CASSVPQGATSNTGELFF.

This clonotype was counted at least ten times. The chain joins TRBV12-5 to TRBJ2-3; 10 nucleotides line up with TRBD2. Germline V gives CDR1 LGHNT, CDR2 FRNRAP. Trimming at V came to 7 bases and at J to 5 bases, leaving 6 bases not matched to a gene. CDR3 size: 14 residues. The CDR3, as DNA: TGTGCTAGTGCCCAGGGACTAGCGATAGATACGCAGTATTTT. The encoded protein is CASAQGLAIDTQYF.

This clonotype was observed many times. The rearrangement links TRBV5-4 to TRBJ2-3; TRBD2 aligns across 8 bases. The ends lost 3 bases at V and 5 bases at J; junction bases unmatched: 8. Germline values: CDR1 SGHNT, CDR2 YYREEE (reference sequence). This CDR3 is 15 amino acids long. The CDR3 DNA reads TGTGCCAGCAGCTCTGGGGCCCTAGCGGGAGATACGCAGTATTTT. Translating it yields CASSSGALAGDTQYF.